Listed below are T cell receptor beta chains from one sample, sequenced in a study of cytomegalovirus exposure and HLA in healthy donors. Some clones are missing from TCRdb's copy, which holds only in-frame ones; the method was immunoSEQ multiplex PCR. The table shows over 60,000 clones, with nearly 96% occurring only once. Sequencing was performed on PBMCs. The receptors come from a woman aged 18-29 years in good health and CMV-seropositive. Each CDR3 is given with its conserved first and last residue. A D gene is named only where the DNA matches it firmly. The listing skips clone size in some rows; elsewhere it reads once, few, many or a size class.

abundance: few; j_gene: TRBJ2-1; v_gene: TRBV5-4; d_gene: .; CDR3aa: CASSLGGPSSYNEQFF; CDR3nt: TGTGCCAGCAGCTTGGGCGGGCCAAGCTCCTACAATGAGCAGTTCTTC
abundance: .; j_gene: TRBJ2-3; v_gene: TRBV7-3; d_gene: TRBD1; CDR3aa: CASSRGGAGTDTQYF; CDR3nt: TGTGCCAGCAGCCGAGGGGGCGCAGGGACAGATACGCAGTATTTT
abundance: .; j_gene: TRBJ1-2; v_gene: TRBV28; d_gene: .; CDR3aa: CASSLVGSGNYGYTF; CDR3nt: TGTGCCAGCAGTTTAGTCGGGTCCGGTAACTATGGCTACACCTTC
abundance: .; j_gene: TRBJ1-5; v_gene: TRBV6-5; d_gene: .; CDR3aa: CASRRTKNSNQPQHF; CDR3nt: TGTGCCAGCAGGAGAACTAAAAATAGCAATCAGCCCCAGCATTTT
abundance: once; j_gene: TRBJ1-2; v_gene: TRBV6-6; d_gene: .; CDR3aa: CASIGASVYGYTF; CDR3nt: TGTGCCAGCATTGGGGCGTCCGTTTATGGCTACACCTTC
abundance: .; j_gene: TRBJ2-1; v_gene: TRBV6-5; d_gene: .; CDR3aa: CASSRPGQSYNEQFF; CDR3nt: TGTGCCAGCAGCCGACCGGGACAAAGCTACAATGAGCAGTTCTTC
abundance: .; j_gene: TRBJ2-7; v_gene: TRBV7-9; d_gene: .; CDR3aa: CASSSTVADQQYF; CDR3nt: TGTGCCAGCAGCTCAACCGTAGCGGACCAGCAGTACTTC
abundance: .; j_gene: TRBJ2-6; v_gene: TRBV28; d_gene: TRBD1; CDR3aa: CASGQGLPANVLTF; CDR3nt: TGTGCCAGCGGACAGGGTCTGCCGGCCAACGTCCTGACTTTC
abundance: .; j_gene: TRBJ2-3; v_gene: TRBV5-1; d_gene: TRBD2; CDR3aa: CASSSRTSGRSTDTQYF; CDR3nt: TGCGCCAGCAGCTCCCGGACTAGCGGGAGGAGCACAGATACGCAGTATTTT
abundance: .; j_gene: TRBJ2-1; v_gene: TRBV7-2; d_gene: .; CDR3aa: CASSLGGNSLRQFF; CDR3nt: TGTGCCAGCAGCTTAGGAGGAAATAGTCTCCGGCAGTTCTTC
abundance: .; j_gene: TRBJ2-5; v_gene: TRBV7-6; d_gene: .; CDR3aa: CASSSYGSQETQYF; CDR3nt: TGTGCCAGCAGCTCATACGGGAGCCAAGAGACCCAGTACTTC
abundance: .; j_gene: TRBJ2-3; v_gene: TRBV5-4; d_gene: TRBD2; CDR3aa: CASTEKRRETSDTQYF; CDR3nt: TGTGCCAGCACCGAGAAGAGGCGGGAGACGTCAGATACGCAGTATTTT
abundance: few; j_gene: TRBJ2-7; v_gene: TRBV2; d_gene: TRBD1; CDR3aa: CARQPGQGTYEQYF; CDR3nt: TGTGCCAGGCAACCGGGACAGGGAACCTACGAGCAGTACTTC
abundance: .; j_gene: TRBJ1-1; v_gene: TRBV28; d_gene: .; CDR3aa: CASTPGWGVEAFF; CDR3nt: TGTGCCAGCACCCCTGGGTGGGGGGTTGAAGCTTTCTTT
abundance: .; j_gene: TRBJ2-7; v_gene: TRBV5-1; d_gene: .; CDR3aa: CASSLNRRGYEQYF; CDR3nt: TGCGCCAGCAGCTTGAACCGGCGAGGCTACGAGCAGTACTTC
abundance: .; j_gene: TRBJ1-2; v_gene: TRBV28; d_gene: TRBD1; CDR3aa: CASTPRGADYGYTF; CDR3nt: TGTGCCAGCACCCCCAGGGGGGCCGACTATGGCTACACCTTC
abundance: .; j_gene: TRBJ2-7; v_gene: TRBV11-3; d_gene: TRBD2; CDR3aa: CASSLASGASYEQYF; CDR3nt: TGTGCCAGCAGCTTAGCTAGCGGGGCATCCTACGAGCAGTACTTC
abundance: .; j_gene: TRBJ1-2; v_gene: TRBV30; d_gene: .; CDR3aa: CAWYGINYGYTF; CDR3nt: TGTGCCTGGTACGGGATTAACTATGGCTACACCTTC
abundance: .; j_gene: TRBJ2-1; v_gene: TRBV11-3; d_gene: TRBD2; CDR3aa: CASSLGTSSYNEQFF; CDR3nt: TGTGCCAGCAGCTTAGGGACTAGCTCCTACAATGAGCAGTTCTTC
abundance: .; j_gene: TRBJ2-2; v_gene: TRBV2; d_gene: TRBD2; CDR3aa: CASKGLTNTGELFF; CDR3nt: TGTGCCAGCAAGGGACTAACAAACACCGGGGAGCTGTTTTTT
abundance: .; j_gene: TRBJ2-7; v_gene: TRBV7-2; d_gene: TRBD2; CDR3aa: CASSLAASGSTYEQYF; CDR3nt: TGTGCCAGCAGCTTAGCGGCTAGCGGGAGCACCTACGAGCAGTACTTC
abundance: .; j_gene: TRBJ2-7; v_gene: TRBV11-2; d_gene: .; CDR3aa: CASSPYYEQYF; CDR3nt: TGTGCCAGCAGCCCCTACTACGAGCAGTACTTC
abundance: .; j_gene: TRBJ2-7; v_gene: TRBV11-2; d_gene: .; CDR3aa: CASSPLTGIDYEQYF; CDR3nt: TGTGCCAGCAGCCCGCTGACGGGAATAGACTACGAGCAGTACTTC
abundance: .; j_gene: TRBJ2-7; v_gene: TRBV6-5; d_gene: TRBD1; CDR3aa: CASGTGKAYEQYF; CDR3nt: TGTGCCAGCGGGACAGGGAAAGCCTACGAGCAGTACTTC
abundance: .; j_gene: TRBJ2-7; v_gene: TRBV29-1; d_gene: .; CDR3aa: CSVGPGAYEQYF; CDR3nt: TGCAGCGTTGGCCCAGGGGCCTACGAGCAGTACTTC
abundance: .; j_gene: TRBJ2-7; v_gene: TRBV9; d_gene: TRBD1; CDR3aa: CASSLGTGMEYEQYF; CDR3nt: TGTGCCAGCAGCCTCGGGACAGGAATGGAGTACGAGCAGTACTTC
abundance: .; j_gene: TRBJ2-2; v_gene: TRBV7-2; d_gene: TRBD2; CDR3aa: CASSLTSDTGELFF; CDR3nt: TGTGCCAGCAGCTTGACTAGCGACACCGGGGAGCTGTTTTTT
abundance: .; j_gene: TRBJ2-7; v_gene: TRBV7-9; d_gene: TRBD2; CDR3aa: CASSLTSVSYEQYF; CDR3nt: TGTGCCAGCAGCTTGACTAGCGTTTCCTACGAGCAGTACTTC
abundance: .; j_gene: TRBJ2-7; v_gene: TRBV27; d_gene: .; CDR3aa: CASRDSGLSYEQYF; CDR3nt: TGTGCCAGCAGAGATAGCGGACTCTCCTACGAGCAGTACTTC
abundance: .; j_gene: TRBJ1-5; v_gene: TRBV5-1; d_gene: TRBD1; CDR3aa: CASSSGQVNQPQHF; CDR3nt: TGCGCCAGCAGCTCCGGACAGGTTAATCAGCCCCAGCATTTT
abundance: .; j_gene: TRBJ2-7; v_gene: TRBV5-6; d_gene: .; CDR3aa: CASSSGPQYEQYF; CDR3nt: TGTGCCAGCAGCTCTGGCCCTCAATACGAGCAGTACTTC
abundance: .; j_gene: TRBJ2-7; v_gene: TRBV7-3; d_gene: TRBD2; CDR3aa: CASSPGTSGSYEQYF; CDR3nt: TGTGCCAGCAGCCCCGGGACTAGCGGGAGCTACGAGCAGTACTTC
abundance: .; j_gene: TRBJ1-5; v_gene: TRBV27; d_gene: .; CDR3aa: CASSKQGEGQPQHF; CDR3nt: TGTGCCAGCAGTAAGCAGGGTGAAGGTCAGCCCCAGCATTTT
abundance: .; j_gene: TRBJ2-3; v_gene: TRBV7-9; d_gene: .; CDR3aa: CASSNLQGNTDTQYF; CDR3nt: TGTGCCAGCAGCAACCTACAGGGAAACACAGATACGCAGTATTTT
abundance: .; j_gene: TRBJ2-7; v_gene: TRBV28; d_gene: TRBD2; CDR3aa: CASSFSPSGSKQYF; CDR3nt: TGTGCCAGCAGTTTTTCCCCTAGCGGGAGCAAGCAGTACTTC
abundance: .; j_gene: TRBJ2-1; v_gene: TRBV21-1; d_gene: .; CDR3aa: CASSKEGGRAFLNEQFF; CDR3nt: TGTGCCAGCAGCAAAGAAGGCGGGAGAGCCTTTCTTAATGAGCAGTTCTTC
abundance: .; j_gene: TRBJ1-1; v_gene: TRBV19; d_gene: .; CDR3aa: CASSIYTDRGTEAFF; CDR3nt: TGTGCCAGTAGTATTTACACGGACCGGGGCACTGAAGCTTTCTTT
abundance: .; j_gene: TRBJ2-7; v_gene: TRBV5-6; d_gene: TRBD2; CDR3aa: CASSQGLGLLGYEQYF; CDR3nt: TGTGCCAGCAGCCAAGGACTAGGGCTCTTGGGATACGAGCAGTACTTC
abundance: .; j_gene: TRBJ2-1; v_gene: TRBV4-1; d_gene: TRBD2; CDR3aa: CASSQVSSGTYNEQFF; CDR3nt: TGCGCCAGCAGCCAAGTATCTAGCGGGACCTACAATGAGCAGTTCTTC
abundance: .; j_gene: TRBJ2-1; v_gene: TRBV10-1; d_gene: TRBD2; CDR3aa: CASRLIAGGPLEQFF; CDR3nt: TGCGCCAGCAGACTCATAGCGGGAGGGCCTCTTGAGCAGTTCTTC
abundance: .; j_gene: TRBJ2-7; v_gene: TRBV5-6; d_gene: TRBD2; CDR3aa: CASSGAGGPYEQYF; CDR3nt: TGTGCCAGCAGCGGGGCGGGAGGGCCCTACGAGCAGTACTTC
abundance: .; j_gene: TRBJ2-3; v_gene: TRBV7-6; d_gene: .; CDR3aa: CASSLGRTQYF; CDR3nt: TGTGCCAGCAGCTTAGGGAGGACGCAGTATTTT